This T cell receptor beta chain was found in a study of cytomegalovirus exposure and HLA in healthy donors. The junction had 9 bases not matched to a gene; V was cut back by 0 bases and J by 11 bases. CDR1 is GTSNPN, CDR2 SVGIG, per germline (reference sequence). The CDR3 extends over 13 amino acids. Study-level points and caveats: Analysis performed later found roughly 17,000 TCR beta sequences associated with HLA alleles at 0.05 false discovery rate.

This clone has more than one count but fewer than ten. Its matching antigen is unknown. Primers: 60 Vbeta forward and 13 Jbeta reverse. The protocol was immunoSEQ multiplex PCR, while the TCRdb copy is restricted to in-frame clones and leaves out a portion. The profile shows some 160,000 clones, over 75% of them singletons. The receptor's source is a woman in her 30s in good health and CMV-seronegative. Sequencing was carried out using PBMCs. V usage is TRBV30 and J usage is TRBJ1-1; 7 bases are a match to TRBD1. The CDR3 bases are TGTGCCTGGAGTGTTGGAGGGGGCCCTAGGGCTTTCTTT. Its protein product is CAWSVGGGPRAFF. The full variable domain, with the rest looked up from reference TRBV30 and TRBJ1-1, is SQTIHQWPATLVQPVGSPLSLECTVEGTSNPNLYWYRQAAGRGLQLLFYSVGIGQISSEVPQNLSASRPQDRQFILSSKKLLLSDSGFYLCAWSVGGGPRAFFGQGTRLTVV.